The TCR beta chain described here comes from a study of tumor and adjacent non-tumor tissue in lung cancer. Study as a whole: There were around eleven adenocarcinoma, 2 squamous cell carcinoma and 1 small cell lung cancer cases.

General study points: In normal lung, the top 100 clones were significantly more dominant than in tumor. Significantly higher TCR diversity was found in tumor than normal lung.

As for this clonotype: Its matching antigen is unknown.

The template was RNA from unsorted bulk tissue. Newly diagnosed lung cancer patients had thoracic surgery in China, August–November 2014, without prior chemotherapy. A modified ARM-PCR protocol with three rounds of nested PCR amplified TCRbeta. TCRdb used MiXCR to reprocess the multiplex PCR reads, holding one entry per CDR3 protein. This sample has tens of thousands of distinct CDR3 sequences, with 80% found just once. Sequenced input: lung tumor tissue. This TCR derives from a woman aged 45 to 65 with non-small cell lung cancer.

CDR3 sequence reads: CASRSAGTFYGYTF. CDR3 nucleotide sequence: TGTGCCAGCAGGAGTGCTGGGACATTCTATGGCTACACCTTC. The chain links TRBV6-5 to TRBJ1-2, with TRBD1 as a possible D gene (6 bases). Trimming cost V 6 bases and J 4 bases, with 15 bases left between them. CDR3 length: 14 residues. Germline assignment: CDR1 MNHEY and CDR2 SVGAGI.